This T cell receptor beta chain comes out of a study of metastatic and nonmetastatic thyroid tumors. Turning to the study itself: For malignant and benign thyroid patients, tumor or nodule tissue and blood were the sources whose repertoires were compared. General study points: Significantly greater TCR beta diversity was reportedly found in malignant thyroid tumors than in benign nodules (in blood and tumor).

Per the original data handling: Variation in CDR3 across clinicopathological groups served as the basis for constructing a distant-metastasis classifier in papillary thyroid cancer. TCRdb reprocessed the PCR reads using MiXCR. None of the V and J calls come from the authors' own analysis; TCRdb made them. The table has about 33,000 clones, roughly a sixth seen once. Thyroid surgery was preceded by no treatment in any patient. The germline V and J ends were trimmed by 0 bases and 4 bases, with 12 bases remaining between them. The CDR3 is 15 amino acids. Germline values: CDR1 MGHRA, CDR2 YSYEKL. This clone was recorded many times. Its antigen remains unknown. This may arise from a read error, as a much more abundant clone is one base away.

This chain uses TRBV4-1 with TRBJ1-2; D possibly corresponds to TRBD1 (6 bases). The receptor's source is a male donor with papillary thyroid cancer or a benign thyroid nodule (not recorded which). Some clones in this sample may be carry-over from other donors' samples. What was sequenced was blood. Here the CDR3 DNA reads TGCGCCAGCAGCCAAGACCAACAGGGACCCTATGGCTACACCTTC. This translates into CASSQDQQGPYGYTF.